This record looks at one T cell receptor (beta chain) sequence and its context. Its antigen is unidentified. The data belong to a study of cytomegalovirus exposure and HLA in healthy donors. Across the study: For the roughly 400 genotyped donors, over 80% fell within the Caucasian-associated ancestry cluster. Study outcomes and limitations: With further analysis later on, most CMV-associated TCR beta chains appeared HLA-restricted.

The V gene's germline CDR1 is WSHSY and CDR2 SAAADI. The CDR3 has 15 residues. The J segment lost 0 bases and the V segment lost 7 bases, leaving 6 bases of the junction unmatched. Amplification used 60 Vbeta primers and 13 Jbeta primers. Method: immunoSEQ multiplex PCR; TCRdb's copy keeps in-frame clones and lacks some. This table has roughly 200,000 clones, 80% to 90% appearing once. This rearrangement joins TRBV10-2 to TRBJ1-3; 7 bases align to TRBD1. Sample: PBMCs. This sequence was found in a man aged 30 to 45 in good health and CMV-seronegative. The CDR3 sequence is CASKGQVSSGNTIYF. The CDR3 DNA is TGCGCCAGCAAAGGACAGGTCAGCTCTGGAAACACCATATATTTT.